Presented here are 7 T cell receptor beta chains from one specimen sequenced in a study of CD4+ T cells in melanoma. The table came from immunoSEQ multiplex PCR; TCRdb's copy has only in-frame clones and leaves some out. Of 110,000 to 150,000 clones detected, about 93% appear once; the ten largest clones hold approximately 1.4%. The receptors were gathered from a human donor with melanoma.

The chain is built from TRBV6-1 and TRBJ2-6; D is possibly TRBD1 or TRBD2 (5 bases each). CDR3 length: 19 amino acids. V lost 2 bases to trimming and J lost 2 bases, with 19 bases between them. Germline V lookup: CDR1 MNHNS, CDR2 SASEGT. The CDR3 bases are TGTGCCAGCAGTGAACGTGGCAGGGACCAGCTACCTGGGGCCAACGTCCTGACTTTC. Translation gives CASSERGRDQLPGANVLTF.

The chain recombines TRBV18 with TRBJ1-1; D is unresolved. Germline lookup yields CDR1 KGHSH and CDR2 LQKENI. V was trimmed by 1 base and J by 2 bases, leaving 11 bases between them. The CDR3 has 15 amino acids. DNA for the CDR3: TGTGCCAGCTCACCACAGGCAGGCTCAAACACTGAAGCTTTCTTT. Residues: CASSPQAGSNTEAFF.

The DNA of the CDR3 is TGTGCCAGCAGCGGAAGCGGGGGGGCCTCAGATACGCAGTATTTT. It specifies CASSGSGGASDTQYF. The chain is built from TRBV2 and TRBJ2-3; 10 bases are shared with TRBD2. There are 15 residues in the CDR3. The J segment lost 4 bases and the V segment lost 6 bases, leaving 7 bases of the junction unmatched. Germline V gene data show CDR1 as SNHLY and CDR2 as FYNNEI.

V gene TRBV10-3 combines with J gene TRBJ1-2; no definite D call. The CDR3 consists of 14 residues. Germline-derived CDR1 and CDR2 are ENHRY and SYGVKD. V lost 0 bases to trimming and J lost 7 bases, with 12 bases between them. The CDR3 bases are TGTGCCATCAGTGAGTCTAGCCGATCACTTGGCTACACCTTC. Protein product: CAISESSRSLGYTF.

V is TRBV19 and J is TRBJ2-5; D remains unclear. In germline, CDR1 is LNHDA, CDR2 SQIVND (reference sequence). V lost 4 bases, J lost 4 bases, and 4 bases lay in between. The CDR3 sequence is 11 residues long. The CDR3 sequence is CASSNGETQYF. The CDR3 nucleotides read TGTGCCAGTAGTAACGGAGAGACCCAGTACTTC.

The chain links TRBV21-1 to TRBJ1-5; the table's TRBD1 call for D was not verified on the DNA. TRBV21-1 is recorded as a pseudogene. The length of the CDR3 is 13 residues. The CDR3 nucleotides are TGTGCCAGCAGCGAGGGGGAAGGCCAGCCCCAGCATTTT. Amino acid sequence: CASSEGEGQPQHF.

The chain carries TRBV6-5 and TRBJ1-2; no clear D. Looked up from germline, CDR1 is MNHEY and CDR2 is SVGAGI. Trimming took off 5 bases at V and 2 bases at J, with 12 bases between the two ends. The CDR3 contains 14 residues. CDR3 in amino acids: CASSISTTNYGYTF. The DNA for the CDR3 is TGTGCCAGCAGTATTTCTACCACCAACTATGGCTACACCTTC.